This TCR beta chain was recorded in a study of CD8+ T cells in alopecia areata. Study conclusions and caveats: Under tofacitinib, numerous expanded lesional clonotypes remained detectable in scalp and blood.

Reverse transcription of extracted RNA yielded cDNA, which provided the sequencing template. Repertoires were generated with immunoSEQ multiplex PCR, while TCRdb's copy carries only in-frame clones and drops some. The table has 110,000 to 150,000 clones, about 59% seen once; the top ten hold approximately 16%. As for treatment: oral pan-JAK inhibitor, 5-10 mg twice daily. To note about this clone: No antigen is known for it.

The length of the CDR3 is 13 residues. From germline, CDR1 is GTSNPN and CDR2 SVGIG (reference sequence). The V gene lost 3 bases and the J gene lost 10 bases, with 16 bases spanning the gap. The chain links TRBV30 to TRBJ2-1; D ambiguous. This TCR derives from a human donor with alopecia areata. The sequences come from CD8+ T cells sorted from blood, collected at week 4, from a patient treated with tofacitinib. The CDR3 coding sequence is TGTGCCTGGAGCCAGAATAGGGTGGGGGAGCAGTTCTTC. It translates to CAWSQNRVGEQFF.